This note documents a single T cell receptor (beta chain) sequence. Antigen unknown. Several immunoSEQ 96-well plates shared each subset's DNA, each plate a replicate. TCRdb keeps only in-frame clones here, not all; method: immunoSEQ multiplex PCR. The data hold around 200,000 clones, with around 63% observed a single time. This record comes from a study of shared clonotypes between healthy human individuals. General study findings and limits: Sorted-subset sequencing was shown by rarefaction to be incomplete despite large depth.

CDR3 size: 15 residues. Trimming shortened V by 5 bases and J by 4 bases, and 18 bases separated the two germline ends. Germline-derived CDR1 and CDR2 are SGHAT and FQNNGV. All donors were healthy HIV-negative adults lacking recent acute infections or vaccinations. Only Caucasian adults living in Nashville, Tennessee served as donors. The chain carries TRBV11-2 and TRBJ2-7, with D possibly TRBD2 on 6 matching bases. This TCR derives from a man aged 30 to 39 in good health. Specimen: memory CD4+ T cells sorted from blood. Subset indicated: CD45RA-negative fraction. The CDR3 nucleotides read TGTGCCAGCAGCCAAGACGGAGGGGCTCAATACGAGCAGTACTTC. It encodes CASSQDGGAQYEQYF.